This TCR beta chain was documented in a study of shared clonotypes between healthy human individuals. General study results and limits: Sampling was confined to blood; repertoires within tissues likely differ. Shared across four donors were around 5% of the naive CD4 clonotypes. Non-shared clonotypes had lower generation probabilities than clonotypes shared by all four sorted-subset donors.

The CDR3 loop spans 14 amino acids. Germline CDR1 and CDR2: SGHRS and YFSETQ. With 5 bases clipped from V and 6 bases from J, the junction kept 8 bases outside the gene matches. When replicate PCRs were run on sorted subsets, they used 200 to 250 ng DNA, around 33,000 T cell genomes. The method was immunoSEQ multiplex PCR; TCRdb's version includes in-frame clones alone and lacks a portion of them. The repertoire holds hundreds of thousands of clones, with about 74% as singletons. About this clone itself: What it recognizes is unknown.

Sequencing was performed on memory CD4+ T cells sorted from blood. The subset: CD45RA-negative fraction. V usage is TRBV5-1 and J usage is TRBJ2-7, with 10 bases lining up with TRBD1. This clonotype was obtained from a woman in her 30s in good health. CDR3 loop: CASRIRQGAGEQYF. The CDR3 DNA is TGCGCCAGCAGGATCCGACAGGGGGCCGGCGAGCAGTACTTC.